This record covers a single TCR beta chain. Method: immunoSEQ multiplex PCR; TCRdb's copy keeps in-frame clones and lacks some. The sample carries some 89,000 clones, roughly 93% recorded once. The data were obtained in a study of T cell changes during pregnancy in multiple sclerosis. Trimming removed 5 bases from V and 0 bases from J, with 16 bases in between. The CDR3 loop spans 17 amino acids. CDR1 and CDR2 from the germline V gene are SEHNR and FQNEAQ (reference sequence). Sequenced material: peripheral blood, taken in the third trimester of pregnancy. This clonotype was obtained from a female donor with multiple sclerosis, enrolled in a pregnancy study. This chain links TRBV7-9 with TRBJ1-4; a weak D match, TRBD1 (5 bases). The CDR3 nucleotides read TGTGCCAGCAGCACTATCAGGGATCGGGCAACTAATGAAAAACTGTTTTTT. Translation: CASSTIRDRATNEKLFF.